This is a list of T cell receptor beta chains from one sample in a study of T-cell memory formation after mild COVID-19. MiXCR, run by TCRdb on the 5' RACE reads, gives a single entry per CDR3 protein. The sample holds about 360,000 distinct CDR3 sequences; approximately 15% are singletons and the top ten take roughly 22%. The sequenced material came from PBMCs or a T cell subset sorted from them (not recorded which). These receptors all stem from a man aged 18 to 35 who had mild COVID-19 (a few samples of this study predate the infection). Cell type and time point are not known. The CDR3 runs from the conserved cysteine through the conserved F or W. A D gene is named only where the DNA matches it firmly. Size values are once, few and many counts, or a class for expanded clones, and some rows have none.

v_call	clone_size	d_call	j_call	cdr3_aa	cdr3_nt
TRBV3-1	few	TRBD2	TRBJ2-5	CASSHLAGRAQETQYF	TGTGCCAGCAGCCACCTAGCGGGGAGAGCACAAGAGACCCAGTACTTC
TRBV4-1	-	-	TRBJ2-3	CASSKVVWGGTDTQYF	TGCGCCAGCAGCAAGGTGGTGTGGGGGGGCACAGATACGCAGTATTTT
TRBV29-1	-	-	TRBJ2-2	CSVDRPNTGELFF	TGCAGCGTTGACAGACCCAACACCGGGGAGCTGTTTTTT
TRBV4-3	many	TRBD1	TRBJ1-1	CASSQGYGTGAPEAFF	TGCGCCAGCAGCCAAGGCTACGGGACAGGCGCCCCTGAAGCTTTCTTT
TRBV6-2/TRBV6-3	many	TRBD1	TRBJ1-2	CASSYPDYRDSFYGYTF	TGTGCCAGCAGTTACCCAGATTACAGGGACAGCTTCTATGGCTACACCTTC
TRBV4-1	few	-	TRBJ2-2	CASSSPTDTGELFF	TGCGCCAGCAGCTCACCCACGGACACCGGGGAGCTGTTTTTT
TRBV15	-	-	TRBJ2-3	CATSATRKDTQYF	TGTGCCACCAGCGCCACTCGTAAAGATACGCAGTATTTT
TRBV4-1	few	-	TRBJ2-5	CASAPLGRSQETQYF	TGCGCCAGCGCCCCTCTGGGGCGAAGTCAAGAGACCCAGTACTTC
TRBV7-9	-	TRBD1	TRBJ1-3	CASSPGQGAGNTIYF	TGTGCCAGCAGCCCCGGACAGGGAGCTGGAAACACCATATATTTT
TRBV7-2	few	-	TRBJ1-2	CASSPGLPGYTF	TGTGCCAGCAGCCCTGGACTGCCTGGCTACACCTTC
TRBV7-2	few	-	TRBJ2-7	CASREEGGYEQYF	TGTGCCAGCAGGGAAGAGGGCGGATACGAGCAGTACTTC
TRBV12-3/TRBV12-4	-	-	TRBJ1-2	CASSWDGNYGYTF	TGTGCCAGCAGCTGGGACGGCAACTATGGCTACACCTTC
TRBV5-1	many	-	TRBJ2-3	CASSSLVGQSTDTQYF	TGCGCCAGCAGCTCCCTCGTGGGGCAAAGCACAGATACGCAGTATTTT
TRBV20-1	few	-	TRBJ1-3	CSARSAGGESGNTIYF	TGCAGTGCTAGATCCGCTGGAGGGGAGTCTGGAAACACCATATATTTT
TRBV19	-	-	TRBJ2-5	CASSRVQGQETQYF	TGTGCCAGTAGTCGAGTCCAGGGGCAAGAGACCCAGTACTTC
TRBV2	few	-	TRBJ2-3	CASSELGIPDTQYF	TGTGCCAGCAGTGAATTAGGGATTCCAGATACGCAGTATTTT
TRBV30	few	-	TRBJ2-1	CAWSGWPFNEQFF	TGTGCCTGGAGTGGATGGCCGTTCAATGAGCAGTTCTTC
TRBV18	-	TRBD1	TRBJ1-2	CASSRGQGDYGYTF	TGTGCCAGCTCCCGGGGACAGGGGGACTATGGCTACACCTTC
TRBV9	many	-	TRBJ2-3	CASSVATLTSTDTQYF	TGTGCCAGCAGCGTAGCGACACTGACTAGCACAGATACGCAGTATTTT
TRBV6-5	few	-	TRBJ1-1	CASSYSVHDGAFF	TGTGCCAGCAGTTACTCCGTCCATGATGGAGCTTTCTTT
TRBV6-5	once	-	TRBJ2-1	CASSQRHPSSYNEQFF	TGTGCCAGCAGTCAGAGACACCCGAGCTCCTACAATGAGCAGTTCTTC
TRBV20-1	-	-	TRBJ2-1	CSGASVNNEQFF	TGCAGTGGGGCATCAGTCAACAATGAGCAGTTCTTC
TRBV7-3	-	TRBD2	TRBJ2-3	CASSLTGLAASWGTQYF	TGTGCCAGCAGCTTAACGGGACTAGCGGCGTCTTGGGGGACGCAGTATTTT
TRBV2	few	TRBD1	TRBJ2-6	CASSDVRGRSGANVLTF	TGTGCCAGCAGTGATGTCAGGGGGCGGTCTGGGGCCAACGTCCTGACTTTC
TRBV6-1	few	TRBD1	TRBJ1-5	CASSVGTGYQPQHF	TGTGCCAGCAGTGTCGGGACAGGGTATCAGCCCCAGCATTTT
TRBV5-1	-	-	TRBJ2-1	CASSMNVGNEQFF	TGCGCCAGCAGCATGAATGTAGGCAATGAGCAGTTCTTC
TRBV7-2	-	-	TRBJ2-2	CASSTTRVLGGELFF	TGTGCCAGCAGCACGACCCGAGTGCTTGGCGGGGAGCTGTTTTTT
TRBV7-9	-	TRBD1	TRBJ1-1	CASSGDRSWNTEAFF	TGTGCCAGCAGCGGGGACAGGTCGTGGAACACTGAAGCTTTCTTT
TRBV12-3/TRBV12-4	-	TRBD1	TRBJ1-5	CASSPSGTGRQPQHF	TGTGCCAGCAGCCCCTCCGGGACAGGGAGGCAGCCCCAGCATTTT
TRBV20-1	few	TRBD1	TRBJ1-2	CSARAGTGTGGYTF	TGCAGTGCTAGAGCCGGGACAGGGACTGGAGGCTACACCTTC
TRBV4-3	many	-	TRBJ1-1	CASSQDLWRNLNTEAFF	TGCGCCAGCAGCCAAGATTTGTGGAGAAACTTGAACACTGAAGCTTTCTTT
TRBV7-9	few	-	TRBJ2-5	CASSQPTTQYF	TGTGCCAGCAGCCAACCGACTACCCAGTACTTC
TRBV4-3	-	-	TRBJ2-5	CASSVSPGGEETQYF	TGCGCCAGCAGCGTAAGCCCCGGAGGAGAAGAGACCCAGTACTTC
TRBV20-1	-	-	TRBJ1-1	CSARDPKGGDEAFF	TGCAGTGCTAGAGACCCAAAAGGGGGTGATGAAGCTTTCTTT
TRBV4-3	-	-	TRBJ1-6	CASSQVIPENSPLHF	TGCGCCAGCAGCCAAGTTATCCCCGAAAATTCACCCCTCCACTTT
TRBV6-2/TRBV6-3	-	-	TRBJ2-1	CASSSHDGGPYNEQFF	TGTGCCAGCAGTTCCCATGACGGGGGGCCCTACAATGAGCAGTTCTTC
TRBV28	many	-	TRBJ1-2	CASSSLTGGADYGYTF	TGTGCCAGCAGTTCCTTAACGGGGGGGGCGGACTATGGCTACACCTTC
TRBV5-1	-	TRBD1	TRBJ2-5	CASSLSGTGGGETQYF	TGCGCCAGCAGCCTATCCGGGACAGGGGGAGGCGAGACCCAGTACTTC
TRBV27	-	-	TRBJ2-3	CASLPGIRADTQYF	TGTGCCAGCCTCCCAGGGATTCGCGCAGATACGCAGTATTTT
TRBV11-2	-	TRBD1	TRBJ1-5	CASSPGIGTGVNQPQHF	TGTGCCAGCAGCCCAGGTATTGGGACAGGGGTCAATCAGCCCCAGCATTTT
TRBV24-1	-	TRBD1	TRBJ1-5	CATRSGGSNQPQHF	TGTGCCACCAGGTCAGGGGGCAGCAATCAGCCCCAGCATTTT
TRBV24-1	-	-	TRBJ2-2	CATSDSQGKNAGELFF	TGTGCCACCAGTGATTCCCAGGGGAAAAACGCCGGGGAGCTGTTTTTT
TRBV24-1	few	TRBD1	TRBJ1-1	CATSNRGAGEAFF	TGTGCCACCAGTAACAGGGGAGCAGGTGAAGCTTTCTTT
TRBV5-1	-	-	TRBJ2-5	CASSSVGGEQETQYF	TGCGCCAGCAGCTCGGTTGGGGGCGAACAAGAGACCCAGTACTTC
TRBV12-3/TRBV12-4	-	-	TRBJ2-6	CASSPLRGAGANVLTF	TGTGCCAGCAGCCCTTTAAGGGGAGCTGGGGCCAACGTCCTGACTTTC
TRBV12-3/TRBV12-4	few	-	TRBJ1-5	CASRGQSAQPQHF	TGTGCCAGCAGGGGACAATCGGCTCAGCCCCAGCATTTT
TRBV5-6	-	-	TRBJ2-3	CASSLTRTDTQYF	TGTGCCAGCAGCTTGACTAGAACAGATACGCAGTATTTT
TRBV11-2	few	-	TRBJ2-5	CASSLGPYQETQYF	TGTGCCAGCAGCTTAGGTCCATACCAAGAGACCCAGTACTTC
TRBV7-2	-	TRBD1	TRBJ2-5	CASSSDRGPGPAQYF	TGTGCCAGCAGCTCCGACAGGGGCCCAGGTCCGGCCCAGTACTTC
TRBV6-2/TRBV6-3	few	-	TRBJ1-3	CASTNGDTIYF	TGTGCCAGCACTAACGGAGACACCATATATTTT
TRBV12-3/TRBV12-4	many	TRBD2	TRBJ2-1	CASTPTSGNEQFF	TGTGCCAGCACCCCGACTAGCGGGAATGAGCAGTTCTTC
TRBV10-2	-	-	TRBJ1-1	CASSVEENTEAFF	TGCGCCAGCAGTGTGGAGGAGAACACTGAAGCTTTCTTT